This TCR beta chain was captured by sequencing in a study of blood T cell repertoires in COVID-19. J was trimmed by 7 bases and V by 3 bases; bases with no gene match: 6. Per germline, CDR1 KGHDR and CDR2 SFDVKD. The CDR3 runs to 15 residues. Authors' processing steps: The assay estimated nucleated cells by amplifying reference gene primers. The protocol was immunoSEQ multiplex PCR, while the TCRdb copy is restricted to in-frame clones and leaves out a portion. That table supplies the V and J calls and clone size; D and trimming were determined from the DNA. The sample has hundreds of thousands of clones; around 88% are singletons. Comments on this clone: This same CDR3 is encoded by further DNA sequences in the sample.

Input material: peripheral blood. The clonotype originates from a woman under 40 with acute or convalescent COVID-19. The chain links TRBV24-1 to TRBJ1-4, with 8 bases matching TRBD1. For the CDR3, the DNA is TGTGCCACCAGTGATCCTGGACAGGGTGGTGAAAAACTGTTTTTT. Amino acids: CATSDPGQGGEKLFF.